This entry lists 14 T cell receptor beta chains sequenced from one sample in a study of OX40 agonist ivuxolimab in advanced cancers. TCRdb's table, derived via immunoSEQ multiplex PCR, lists solely in-frame clones and lacks some. The table lists tens of thousands of clones, roughly 84% of them singletons. This specimen was CD4+ or CD8+ T cells sorted from blood, taken in a trial of the OX40 agonist ivuxolimab. The receptors originated from an adult with an advanced solid tumor such as melanoma, head and neck, liver or kidney cancer.

The genes are TRBV6-5 and TRBJ1-1, with unresolved D. Germline CDR1 and CDR2: MNHEY and SVGAGI. The CDR3 has 16 amino acids. Trimming removed 4 bases at V and 0 bases at J, with 15 bases between. Here the CDR3 reads CASSFPAENVNTEAFF. CDR3 DNA sequence: TGTGCCAGCAGTTTTCCGGCAGAGAATGTGAACACTGAAGCTTTCTTT.

V and J are TRBV18 and TRBJ2-7, with no clear D. Germline CDR1 and CDR2: KGHSH and LQKENI. The CDR3 sequence is 15 residues long. V shed 1 base and J shed 1 base, with 11 bases lying between them. CDR3: CASSPRTSASYEQYF. In DNA form, the CDR3 reads TGTGCCAGCTCACCACGGACGAGTGCATCCTACGAGCAGTACTTC.

The chain recombines TRBV4-3 with TRBJ2-3; perhaps D is TRBD1 or TRBD2 (5 bases each). From germline, CDR1 is LGHNA and CDR2 YSLEER. Deletions cut 4 bases from V and 4 bases from J, with 15 bases between. The length of the CDR3 is 15 residues. The CDR3 DNA reads as TGCGCCAGCAGCCGGGGGTTTGACGGGGCAGATACGCAGTATTTT. Translating gives CASSRGFDGADTQYF.

The CDR3 loop reads CASRQRGNYGYTF. Here the CDR3 DNA reads TGTGCCAGCAGGCAGAGGGGGAACTATGGCTACACCTTC. The chain has TRBV28 and TRBJ1-2, with D tentatively TRBD1 (6 bases). The CDR3 runs 13 residues. In germline, CDR1 is MDHEN, CDR2 SYDVKM. V was cut by 6 bases and J by 2 bases, with 10 bases left in between.

This clone was seen only once. V usage is TRBV5-8 and J usage is TRBJ2-5; 15 bases are shared with TRBD2. V dropped 4 bases and J dropped 1; count of bases not matched to a gene: 5. The CDR3 length is 17 residues. Germline assignment: CDR1 SGHTS and CDR2 YDEGEE. The CDR3 protein is CASSPGLAGGPQETQYF. CDR3 coding DNA: TGTGCCAGCAGCCCGGGACTAGCGGGGGGTCCCCAAGAGACCCAGTACTTC.

The J gene is TRBJ2-1, the V gene TRBV27, with TRBD2 as a possible D gene (6 bases). CDR3 size: 13 residues. Germline CDR1 is MNHEY and CDR2 is SMNVEV (reference sequence). V was clipped by 3 bases and J by 4 bases, with 7 bases between them. The CDR3 DNA reads TGTGCCAGCAGTTTGGGGGGATACAATGAGCAGTTCTTC. Protein sequence: CASSLGGYNEQFF.

This clone has a count of ten or more. The V gene is TRBV19, the J gene TRBJ2-1, with D possibly matching TRBD2 (6 bases). Germline V gives CDR1 LNHDA, CDR2 SQIVND (reference sequence). V was trimmed by 3 bases and J by 7 bases, leaving 16 bases between them. The CDR3 sequence is 15 residues long. The CDR3 bases are TGTGCCAGTAGTATGTGGGACTCCTGGGGTAATGAGCAGTTCTTC. Encoded protein: CASSMWDSWGNEQFF.

V and J are TRBV19 and TRBJ2-3; the match to TRBD2 covers 10 bases. CDR3 length: 14 amino acids. Germline V lookup: CDR1 LNHDA, CDR2 SQIVND (reference sequence). With 5 bases clipped from V and 1 base from J, the junction kept 0 bases outside the gene matches. In DNA, the CDR3 is TGTGCCAGTAGTCTAGCGGGGGGCACAGATACGCAGTATTTT. Protein product: CASSLAGGTDTQYF.

The chain recombines TRBV30 with TRBJ2-1; the match to TRBD2 covers 8 bases. The CDR3 loop spans 14 amino acids. Germline V lookup: CDR1 GTSNPN, CDR2 SVGIG (reference sequence). The V segment lost 5 bases and the J segment 0 bases; nucleotides outside the gene matches: 3. This CDR3 is CAWDSGTSYNEQFF. As DNA, the CDR3 is TGTGCCTGGGATAGCGGGACCTCCTACAATGAGCAGTTCTTC.

The CDR3 here is CASSSGTKEQFF. CDR3 bases: TGCGCCAGCAGCTCAGGGACCAAAGAGCAGTTCTTC. The chain carries TRBV5-1 and TRBJ2-1; D could derive from TRBD1 or TRBD2 (5 bases each). This CDR3 contains 12 residues. Between the trimmed V and J ends, which lost 3 bases and 10 bases, there was a span of 11 bases. Germline values: CDR1 SGHRS, CDR2 YFSETQ.

Regarding this clone: One junction end does not reproduce the germline sequence, and a read error may be involved. The chain is built from TRBV7-3 and TRBJ2-5; 9 bases are a match to TRBD1. Per germline, CDR1 SGHTA and CDR2 FQGTGA. The CDR3 is 15 amino acids. CDR3 bases: TGTGCCAGCAGCGTAACAGGGGGCACACAAGAGACCCAGTACTTC. Its protein is CASSVTGGTQETQYF. The full variable domain, with the rest looked up from reference TRBV7-3 and TRBJ2-5, is GAGVSQTPSNKVTEKGKYVELRCDPISGHTALYWYRQSLGQGPEFLIYFQGTGAADDSGLPNDRFFAVRPEGSVSTLKIQRTERGDSAVYLCASSVTGGTQETQYFGPGTRLLVL.

The rearrangement joins TRBV15 to TRBJ1-1; tentative D call: TRBD1 (5 bases). Germline V lookup: CDR1 LNHNV, CDR2 YYDKDF (reference sequence). The CDR3 is made up of 13 amino acids. Trimming pared 6 bases from V and 11 bases from J, leaving 19 bases between. CDR3 region: CATSKGGDIGAFF. CDR3 DNA: TGTGCCACCAGTAAGGGAGGGGATATAGGGGCTTTCTTT.

This chain uses TRBV9 with TRBJ2-2; D unresolved. Deletions cut 0 bases from V and 6 bases from J, with 21 bases between. The CDR3 length is 18 residues. CDR1 and CDR2 from the germline V gene are SGDLS and YYNGEE. The CDR3 here is CASSVVANPNNVAGELFF. DNA for the CDR3: TGTGCCAGCAGCGTAGTAGCTAACCCGAATAATGTCGCCGGGGAGCTGTTTTTT.

This chain links TRBV11-3 with TRBJ1-1; D remains ambiguous. Looked up from germline, CDR1 is SGHNT and CDR2 is YENEEA. Trimming stripped 6 bases from V and 1 base from J, with 18 bases between. This CDR3 is 16 amino acids long. The CDR3 sequence is CASRRQWGYANTEAFF. The CDR3 DNA sequence: TGTGCCAGCAGGCGCCAGTGGGGATATGCGAACACTGAAGCTTTCTTT.